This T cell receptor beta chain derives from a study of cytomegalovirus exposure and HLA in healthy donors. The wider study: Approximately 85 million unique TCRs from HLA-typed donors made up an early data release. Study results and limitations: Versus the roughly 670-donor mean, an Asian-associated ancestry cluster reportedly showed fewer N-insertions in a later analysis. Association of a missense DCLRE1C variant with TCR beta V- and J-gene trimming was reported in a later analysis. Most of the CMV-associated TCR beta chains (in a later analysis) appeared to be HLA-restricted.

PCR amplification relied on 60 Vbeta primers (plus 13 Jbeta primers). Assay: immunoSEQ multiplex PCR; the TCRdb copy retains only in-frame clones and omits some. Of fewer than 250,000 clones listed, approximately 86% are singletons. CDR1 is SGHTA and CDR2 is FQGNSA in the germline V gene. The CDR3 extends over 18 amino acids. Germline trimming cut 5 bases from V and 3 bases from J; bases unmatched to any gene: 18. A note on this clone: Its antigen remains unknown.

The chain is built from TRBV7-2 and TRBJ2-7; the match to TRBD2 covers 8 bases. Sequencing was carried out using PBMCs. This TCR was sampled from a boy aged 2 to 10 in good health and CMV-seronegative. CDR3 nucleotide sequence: TGTGCCAGCAGCCCAGTAGCGGGACACCCGGTAGCCATCTACGAGCAGTACTTC. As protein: CASSPVAGHPVAIYEQYF.